Following are 23 T cell receptor beta chains from one sample sequenced in a study of blood T cell repertoires in COVID-19. Assay: immunoSEQ multiplex PCR; the TCRdb copy retains only in-frame clones and omits some. The sample records about 200,000 clones, just under 85% being singletons. Sequenced: peripheral blood. The source is a woman between 65 and 79 years old with active or convalescent COVID-19.

The chain uses TRBV27 and TRBJ2-2; the match to TRBD2 covers 7 bases. After removal of 6 bases from V and 0 bases from J, the junction contained 10 bases not matched to a gene. The CDR3 contains 17 residues. Germline assignment: CDR1 MNHEY and CDR2 SMNVEV (reference sequence). CDR3 nucleotides: TGTGCCAGCAGAACGCACTTAGCGGGTGCGAACACCGGGGAGCTGTTTTTT. Translated: CASRTHLAGANTGELFF.

This clone showed up just once. V gene TRBV28 combines with J gene TRBJ2-7; D perhaps matches TRBD2 (6 bases). The CDR3 length is 15 residues. Germline V gene data show CDR1 as MDHEN and CDR2 as SYDVKM. Trimming shortened V by 3 bases and J by 3 bases, and 15 bases separated the two germline ends. The CDR3 here is CASSFSSAIYYEQYF. The CDR3 DNA reads TGTGCCAGCAGTTTTTCTAGCGCGATATACTACGAGCAGTACTTC. Full variable domain (missing parts from reference TRBV28 and TRBJ2-7): DVKVTQSSRYLVKRTGEKVFLECVQDMDHENMFWYRQDPGLGLRLIYFSYDVKMKEKGDIPEGYSVSREKKERFSLILESASTNQTSMYLCASSFSSAIYYEQYFGPGTRLTVT.

The chain is built from TRBV6-6 and TRBJ2-7; 7 positions agree with TRBD1. Germline CDR1 MNHNY, CDR2 SVGAGI (reference sequence). The ends lost 6 bases at V and 2 bases at J; junction bases unmatched: 4. This CDR3 contains 13 residues. CDR3 protein: CASSFDRAYEQYF. Written as DNA, the CDR3 is TGTGCCAGCAGCTTTGACAGGGCCTACGAGCAGTACTTC.

The gene calls are TRBV6-5 and TRBJ2-7, with D perhaps matching TRBD2 (6 bases). The CDR3 consists of 13 residues. Trimming took 6 bases from V and 3 from J, leaving 12 bases between them. Germline CDR1 and CDR2: MNHEY and SVGAGI. CDR3: CASRRLDLYEQYF. The CDR3 nucleotides read TGTGCCAGCAGACGACTAGATCTCTACGAGCAGTACTTC.

Comments on this clone: The sample has other DNA sequences that encode this CDR3 too. The CDR3 loop is CSASGTSGYNEQFF. The DNA of the CDR3 is TGCAGTGCTAGTGGGACTAGCGGATACAATGAGCAGTTCTTC. This chain uses TRBV20-1 with TRBJ2-1, with 11 nucleotides matching TRBD2. Trimming cost V 3 bases and J 4 bases; bases outside gene matches: 2. CDR3 length: 14 residues. Per germline, CDR1 DFQATT and CDR2 SNEGSKA (reference sequence).

The genes are TRBV19 and TRBJ2-7; D gene uncertain. V was pared by 5 bases and J by 3 bases, with 14 bases between. The CDR3 contains 14 residues. Germline CDR1 reads LNHDA; CDR2 reads SQIVND (reference sequence). The CDR3 DNA follows: TGTGCCAGTAGTCTGCAGTCAGGCCTCTACGAGCAGTACTTC. Protein product: CASSLQSGLYEQYF.

The J gene is TRBJ2-7, the V gene TRBV3-1 (or the pseudogene TRBV3-2), with D tentatively TRBD2 (7 bases). Germline V gene lookup returns CDR1 LGHDT and CDR2 YNNKEL (reference sequence). V lost 1 base and J lost 6, with 19 bases in between. This CDR3 has 16 residues. The CDR3 sequence: CASSQGEAGAFGEQYF. DNA for the CDR3: TGTGCCAGCAGCCAAGGGGAGGCGGGGGCTTTCGGCGAGCAGTACTTC.

The V and J genes are TRBV7-3 and TRBJ2-7; possible D gene TRBD2, 6 bases. Germline CDR1 and CDR2: SGHTA and FQGTGA. Trimming took off 1 base at V and 3 bases at J, with 10 bases between the two ends. This CDR3 contains 14 residues. The CDR3 region is CASSLSGGYYEQYF. The CDR3 DNA follows: TGTGCCAGCAGCTTAAGTGGAGGGTACTACGAGCAGTACTTC.

The CDR3 protein is CASSDRDLQNQPQHF. The CDR3 DNA is TGTGCCAGTAGCGACAGGGACCTACAAAATCAGCCCCAGCATTTT. The J gene is TRBJ1-5, the V gene TRBV19; 7 positions match TRBD1. CDR1 and CDR2 (germline): LNHDA, SQIVND (reference sequence). The CDR3 spans 15 residues. The J segment lost 4 bases and the V segment lost 6 bases, leaving 9 bases of the junction unmatched. The full variable domain, in which reference TRBV19 and TRBJ1-5 provide the parts outside the CDR3, is DGGITQSPKYLFRKEGQNVTLSCEQNLNHDAMYWYRQDPGQGLRLIYYSQIVNDFQKGDIAEGYSVSREKKESFPLTVTSAQKNPTAFYLCASSDRDLQNQPQHFGDGTRLSIL.

This chain joins TRBV6-1 and TRBJ1-1, with D possibly TRBD1 on 5 matching bases. The CDR3 contains 13 residues. V gave up 3 bases and J gave up 11 bases, with 16 bases separating them. The germline CDR1 and CDR2 sequences are MNHNS and SASEGT. In nucleotides, the CDR3 is TGTGCCAGCAGTGATTGGGGGTCTCGGGGGGCTTTCTTT. It yields the protein CASSDWGSRGAFF.

This clone was found a few times. V gene TRBV11-3 combines with J gene TRBJ2-5; 12 nucleotides match TRBD2. CDR3 size: 16 residues. CDR1 SGHNT and CDR2 YENEEA come from the germline V gene. The V gene end was trimmed by 5 bases and the J gene end by 1 base; junction bases not matched to a gene: 5. The CDR3 DNA sequence: TGTGCCAGCAGCCCCGGACTAGCGGGGCCCCAAGAGACCCAGTACTTC. It codes for CASSPGLAGPQETQYF.

This clone was picked up one time. The J gene is TRBJ1-1, the V gene TRBV19; D is unclear. The germline CDR1 and CDR2 sequences are LNHDA and SQIVND (reference sequence). V was shortened by 5 bases and J by 0 bases, with 7 bases between the two germline ends. The CDR3 consists of 13 residues. The CDR3 sequence is CASSLQLNTEAFF. Here the CDR3 DNA reads TGTGCCAGTAGTCTACAGTTGAACACTGAAGCTTTCTTT.

The gene calls are TRBV29-1 and TRBJ2-1; D perhaps matches TRBD1 (5 bases). This CDR3 has 15 amino acids. Germline loops: CDR1 SQVTM, CDR2 ANQGSEA. V was shortened by 8 bases and J by 4 bases, with 21 bases between the two germline ends. CDR3 DNA: TGCAGCTCAAGGGGCCGGGCCCAAGAATACAATGAGCAGTTCTTC. Protein product: CSSRGRAQEYNEQFF.

The rearrangement uses TRBV19 and TRBJ2-1; the D gene is possibly TRBD2 (6 bases). The CDR3 has 13 residues. V was trimmed by 8 bases and J by 6 bases, leaving 14 bases between them. Germline loops: CDR1 LNHDA, CDR2 SQIVND (reference sequence). The chain's CDR3 is CASQVGRSNEQFF. The CDR3 bases are TGTGCCAGTCAGGTGGGGAGGAGCAATGAGCAGTTCTTC.

The chain combines TRBV27 with TRBJ2-2, with a weak D call TRBD2 (5 bases). Germline V gene data show CDR1 as MNHEY and CDR2 as SMNVEV (reference sequence). The ends were cut back, 6 bases at V and 4 bases at J, with 15 bases in the middle. This CDR3 has 15 residues. This CDR3 reads CASSPLGGFTGELFF. The CDR3 region has the DNA TGTGCCAGCAGCCCCTTAGGAGGATTCACCGGGGAGCTGTTTTTT.

The chain combines TRBV5-4 with TRBJ1-3; TRBD1 matches 8 bases. CDR1 is SGHNT and CDR2 is YYREEE in the germline V gene (reference sequence). V gave up 2 bases and J gave up 6 bases; unmatched junction bases: 4. The CDR3 loop spans 14 amino acids. The DNA of the CDR3 is TGTGCCAGCAGCTTCATGGACAGGGTAAACACCATATATTTT. Amino acids: CASSFMDRVNTIYF.

The genes are TRBV5-1 and TRBJ2-7; TRBD1 is a possible D gene (6 bases). Trimming left V 3 bases short and J 3 bases short, with 7 bases between. Germline V lookup: CDR1 SGHRS, CDR2 YFSETQ. This CDR3 spans 12 amino acids. CDR3 in DNA: TGCGCCAGCAGCTCGACAGGCTACGAGCAGTACTTC. This translates into CASSSTGYEQYF.

The chain is built from TRBV9 and TRBJ1-4; D remains ambiguous. Germline V CDR1 and CDR2: SGDLS, YYNGEE. V shed 4 bases and J shed 5 bases, with 15 bases lying between them. This CDR3 region has 15 residues. CDR3 loop: CASSPGERLNEKLFF. The CDR3 DNA follows: TGTGCCAGCAGCCCCGGGGAAAGGTTGAATGAAAAACTGTTTTTT.

The chain has TRBV7-3 and TRBJ2-1; 8 bases line up with TRBD2. The V and J ends lost 5 bases and 4 bases, in that order; junction bases with no gene match: 10. This CDR3 has 16 amino acids. CDR1 and CDR2 from the germline V gene are SGHTA and FQGTGA. The CDR3 DNA sequence: TGTGCCAGCAGCCTCGGGGGGACTAGAAAATACAATGAGCAGTTCTTC. It translates to CASSLGGTRKYNEQFF.

The chain employs TRBV7-9 and TRBJ2-7; TRBD1 agrees at 7 bases. CDR1 and CDR2 from the germline V gene are SEHNR and FQNEAQ (reference sequence). After removal of 4 bases from V and 12 bases from J, the junction contained 12 bases not matched to a gene. CDR3 length equals 13 residues. In nucleotides, the CDR3 is TGTGCCAGCAGCTCGCTAGAGGGGGCCATCGGGTACTTC. The encoded protein is CASSSLEGAIGYF.

The chain employs TRBV9 and TRBJ2-6, with 9 bases that match TRBD1. The germline V gene has CDR1 SGDLS and CDR2 YYNGEE. The J segment lost 2 bases and the V segment lost 6 bases, leaving 6 bases of the junction unmatched. The CDR3 is made up of 16 amino acids. The CDR3 protein is CASTSTGGTGANVLTF. The CDR3 coding sequence is TGTGCCAGCACATCCACAGGGGGCACTGGGGCCAACGTCCTGACTTTC.

The V gene is TRBV5-1, the J gene TRBJ2-3; 10 bases fit TRBD2. The CDR3 is 15 amino acids. The J segment lost 4 bases and the V segment lost 0 bases, leaving 2 bases of the junction unmatched. Germline values: CDR1 SGHRS, CDR2 YFSETQ. The CDR3 DNA is TGCGCCAGCAGCTTGGAACTAGCGGGGTCAGATACGCAGTATTTT. Its translation: CASSLELAGSDTQYF. The entire variable domain, with the rest obtained from reference TRBV5-1 and TRBJ2-3, is as follows: KAGVTQTPRYLIKTRGQQVTLSCSPISGHRSVSWYQQTPGQGLQFLFEYFSETQRNKGNFPGRFSGRQFSNSRSEMNVSTLELGDSALYLCASSLELAGSDTQYFGPGTRLTVL.

V usage is TRBV6-1 and J usage is TRBJ1-4, with D tentatively TRBD1 (5 bases). Per the germline V gene, CDR1 is MNHNS and CDR2 is SASEGT. The CDR3 runs 15 residues. V lost 0 bases and J lost 4, with 9 bases in between. CDR3 sequence (DNA): TGTGCCAGCAGTGAAGCGTACAGGTTTAATGAAAAACTGTTTTTT. Translated, it gives CASSEAYRFNEKLFF.